This T cell receptor beta chain was observed in a study of identical twins. This clonotype turned up a few times. The antigen is undetermined. The CDR3 runs 14 residues. Germline assignment: CDR1 SGHRS and CDR2 YFSETQ. Trimming took 3 bases from V and 4 from J, leaving 14 bases between them. Template switching created a universal primer site, and the cDNA included unique molecular identifiers. From the 5' RACE reads, TCRdb called clonotypes with MiXCR, one entry per CDR3 protein. The sample has some 790,000 distinct CDR3 sequences, 18% seen once; the top ten hold approximately 14%. Study findings and constraints: Conclusions came from cross-sectional statistical analysis, not from following the same donors. Abundant beta clonotypes from cord blood bore fewer insertions; memory repertoires lacked this pattern.

The data were also submitted as part of a second study, on T cells expressing NK-cell markers.

The receptor was isolated from a woman between 18 and 30 years old in good health. This chain uses TRBV5-1 with TRBJ2-7; D gene ambiguous. Sequenced: PBMCs. CDR3 DNA sequence: TGCGCCAGCAGCTCGACTCCCTTGGGATACGAGCAGTACTTC. Encoded protein: CASSSTPLGYEQYF.